This TCR beta chain was sequenced during a study of blood T cell repertoires in COVID-19. The V end was cut by 0 bases, the J end by 0 bases, with 18 bases between. The CDR3 spans 18 residues. The V gene's germline CDR1 is SQVTM and CDR2 ANQGSEA. Original methodology: Estimates of nucleated cell counts were drawn from the amplification of reference gene primers. Clones were sequenced by immunoSEQ multiplex PCR, and TCRdb holds only the in-frame ones, with some missing. V and J calls plus clone size are reproduced from that table; the DNA served to infer D and trimming. The sample carries tens of thousands of clones, more than 70% recorded once.

The sequence was collected from a man in his fifties with acute or convalescent COVID-19. This chain links TRBV29-1 with TRBJ2-1, with D tentatively TRBD2 (6 bases). Input material: peripheral blood. CDR3 bases: TGCAGCGTTGAAGAATTCTACGGGGGACGCAACTCCTACAATGAGCAGTTCTTC. Translating it yields CSVEEFYGGRNSYNEQFF.